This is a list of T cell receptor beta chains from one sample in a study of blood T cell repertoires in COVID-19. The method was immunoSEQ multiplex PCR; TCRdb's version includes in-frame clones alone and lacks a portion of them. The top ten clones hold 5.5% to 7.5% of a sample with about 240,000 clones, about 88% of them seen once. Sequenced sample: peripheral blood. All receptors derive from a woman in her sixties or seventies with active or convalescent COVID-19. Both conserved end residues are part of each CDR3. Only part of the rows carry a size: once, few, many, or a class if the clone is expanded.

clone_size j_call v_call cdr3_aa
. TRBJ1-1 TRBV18 CASSLGNRGAAEAFF
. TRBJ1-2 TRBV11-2 CASSLGPLDYGYTF
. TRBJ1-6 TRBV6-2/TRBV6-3 CASSPSLGGYNSPLHF
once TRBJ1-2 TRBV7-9 CASLKGPGDYGYTF
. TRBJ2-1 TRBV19 CASSISGTGGFNEQFF
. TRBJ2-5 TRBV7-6 CASSPRPLRSGYGETQYF
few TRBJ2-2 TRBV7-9 CASSLRQGNTGELFF
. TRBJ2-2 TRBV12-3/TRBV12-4 CASSFEGRELFF
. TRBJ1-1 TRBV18 CASSPRTGLNTEAFF
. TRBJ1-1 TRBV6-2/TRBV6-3 CASSPPSWGGAFF
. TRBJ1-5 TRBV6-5 CASSYSKQSNQPQHF
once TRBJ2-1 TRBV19 CASGARGDNEQFF
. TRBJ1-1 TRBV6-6 CASSYQEGTEAFF
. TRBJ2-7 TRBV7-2 CASSNPGQGSYEQYF
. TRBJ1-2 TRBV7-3 CASSLGTGTYGYTF
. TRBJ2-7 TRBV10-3 CAISDRDAGSYEQYF
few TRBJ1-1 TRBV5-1 CASSLARDLNTEAFF
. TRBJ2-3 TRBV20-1 CSASYGLGADTQYF
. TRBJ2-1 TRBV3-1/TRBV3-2 CASSQEGSTGVVENEQFF
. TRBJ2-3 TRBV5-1 CASSYRQGDTQYF
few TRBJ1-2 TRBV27 CASSLSQGRIGGYTF
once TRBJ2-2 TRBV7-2 CASSLRSSLITGELFF
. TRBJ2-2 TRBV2 CASSAATGELFF
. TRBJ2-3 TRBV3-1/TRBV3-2 CASSQERVFTDTQYF
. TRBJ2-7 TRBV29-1 CSGARDYEQYF
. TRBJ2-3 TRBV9 CASSVGTSGAGTDTQYF
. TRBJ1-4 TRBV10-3 CASRRSFNEKLFF
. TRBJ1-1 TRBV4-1 CASSQDPGVSRGLTEAFF
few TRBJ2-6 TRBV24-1 CATSDSSLLGRQSSGANVLTF
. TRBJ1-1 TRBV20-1 CSAPRQVEAFF
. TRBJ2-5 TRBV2 CASSEIPDQETQYF
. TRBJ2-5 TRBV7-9 CASSLAHLGETQYF
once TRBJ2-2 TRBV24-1 CATSDTGVEDTGELFF
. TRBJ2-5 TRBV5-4 CASKMRTQETQYF
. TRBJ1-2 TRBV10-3 CAARTGGAGGYTF
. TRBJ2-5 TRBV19 CASSPPSAGQETQYF
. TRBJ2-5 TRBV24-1 CATSANQETQYF
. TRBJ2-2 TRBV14 CASSVRGGAGTGELFF
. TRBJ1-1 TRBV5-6 CASSLDGMNTEAFF
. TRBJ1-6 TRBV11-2 CASSLVDRRSPLHF
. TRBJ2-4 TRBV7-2 CASSFKAKNIQYF
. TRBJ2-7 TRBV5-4 CASSPPGTGSSYEQYF
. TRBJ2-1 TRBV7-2 CASSYKGGVVEQFF
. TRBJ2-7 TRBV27 CASRRGTEIYEQYF
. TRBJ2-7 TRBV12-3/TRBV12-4 CASSRTTEQYF
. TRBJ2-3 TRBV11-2 CASSPDRADTQYF
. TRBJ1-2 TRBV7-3 CASSSQGVGYTF
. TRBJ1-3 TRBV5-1 CASRGSGNTIYF